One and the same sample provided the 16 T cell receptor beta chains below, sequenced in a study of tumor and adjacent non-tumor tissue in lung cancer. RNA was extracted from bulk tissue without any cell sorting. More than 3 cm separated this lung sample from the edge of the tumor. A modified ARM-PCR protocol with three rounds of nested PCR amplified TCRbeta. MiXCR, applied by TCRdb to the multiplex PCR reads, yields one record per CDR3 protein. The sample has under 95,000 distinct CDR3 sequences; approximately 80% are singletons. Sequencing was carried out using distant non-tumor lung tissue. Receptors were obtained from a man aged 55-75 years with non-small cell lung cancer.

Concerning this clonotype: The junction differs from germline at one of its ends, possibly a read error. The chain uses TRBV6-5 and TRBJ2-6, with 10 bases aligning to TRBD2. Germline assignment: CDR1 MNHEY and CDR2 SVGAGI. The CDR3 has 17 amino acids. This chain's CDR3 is CAGSLAGASSGANFLTF. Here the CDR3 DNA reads TGTGCCGGCAGCCTAGCGGGAGCCAGTTCTGGGGCCAACTTCCTGACTTTC.

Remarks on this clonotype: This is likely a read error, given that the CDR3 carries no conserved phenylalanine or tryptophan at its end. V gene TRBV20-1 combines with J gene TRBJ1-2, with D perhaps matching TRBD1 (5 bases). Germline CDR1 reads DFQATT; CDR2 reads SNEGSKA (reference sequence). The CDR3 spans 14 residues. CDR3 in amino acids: CSTRGGTSNYGYTL. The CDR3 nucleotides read TGCAGTACTAGAGGCGGGACTTCTAACTATGGCTACACCTTA.

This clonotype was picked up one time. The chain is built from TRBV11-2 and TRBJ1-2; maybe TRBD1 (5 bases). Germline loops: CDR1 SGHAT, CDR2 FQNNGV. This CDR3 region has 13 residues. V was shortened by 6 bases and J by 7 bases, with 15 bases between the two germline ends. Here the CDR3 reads CASRGPLDFGYTF. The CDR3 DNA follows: TGTGCCAGCAGGGGGCCTTTGGACTTTGGCTACACCTTC.

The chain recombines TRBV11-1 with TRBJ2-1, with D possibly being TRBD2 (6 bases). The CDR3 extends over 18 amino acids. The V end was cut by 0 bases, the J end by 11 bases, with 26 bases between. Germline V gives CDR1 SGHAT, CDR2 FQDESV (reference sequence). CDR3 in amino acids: CASSLAQAYAGQILQQFF. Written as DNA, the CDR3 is TGTGCCAGCAGCTTAGCGCAAGCCTATGCGGGGCAGATCCTCCAGCAGTTCTTC.

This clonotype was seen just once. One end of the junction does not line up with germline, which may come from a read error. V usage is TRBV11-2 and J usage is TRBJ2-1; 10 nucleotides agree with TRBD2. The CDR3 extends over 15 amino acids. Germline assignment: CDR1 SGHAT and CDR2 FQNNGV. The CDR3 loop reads CASSSSGGSYDEQFF. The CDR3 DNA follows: TGTGCCAGCAGCTCTAGCGGGGGCTCCTACGATGAGCAGTTCTTC.

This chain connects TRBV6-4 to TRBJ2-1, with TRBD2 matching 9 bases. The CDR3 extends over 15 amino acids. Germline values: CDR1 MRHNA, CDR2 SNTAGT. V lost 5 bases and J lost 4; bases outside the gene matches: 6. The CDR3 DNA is TGTGCCAGCAGTAGGACTAGCGTGGGGTACAATGAGCAGTTCTTC. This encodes CASSRTSVGYNEQFF.

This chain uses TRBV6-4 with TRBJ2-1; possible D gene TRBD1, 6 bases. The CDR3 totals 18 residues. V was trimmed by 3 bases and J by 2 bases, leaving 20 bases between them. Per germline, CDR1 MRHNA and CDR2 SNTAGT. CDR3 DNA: TGTGCCAGCAGTGAGTCCACTAGGGGGAAAAGGACCTACAATGAGCAGTTCTTC. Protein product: CASSESTRGKRTYNEQFF.

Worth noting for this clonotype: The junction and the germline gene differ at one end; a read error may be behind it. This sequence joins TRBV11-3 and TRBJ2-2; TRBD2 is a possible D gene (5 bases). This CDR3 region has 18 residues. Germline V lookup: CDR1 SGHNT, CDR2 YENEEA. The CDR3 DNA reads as TGTGCCAGCAACTCCCGGGGAGCGAGAGAATACAGAGCCGGGGAGTTGTTTTTT. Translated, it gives CASNSRGAREYRAGELFF. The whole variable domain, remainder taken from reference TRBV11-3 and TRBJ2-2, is EAGVVQSPRYKIIEKKQPVAFWCNPISGHNTLYWYLQNLGQGPELLIRYENEEAVDDSQLPKDRFSAERLKGVDSTLKIQPAELGDSAVYLCASNSRGAREYRAGELFFGEGSRLTVL.

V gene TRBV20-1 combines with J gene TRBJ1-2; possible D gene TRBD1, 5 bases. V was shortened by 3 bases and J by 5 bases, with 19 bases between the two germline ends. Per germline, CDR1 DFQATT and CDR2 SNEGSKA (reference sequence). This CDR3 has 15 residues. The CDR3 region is CSASSQVAFGYGYTF. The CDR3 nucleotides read TGCAGTGCTAGTTCACAGGTAGCATTCGGGTATGGCTACACCTTC.

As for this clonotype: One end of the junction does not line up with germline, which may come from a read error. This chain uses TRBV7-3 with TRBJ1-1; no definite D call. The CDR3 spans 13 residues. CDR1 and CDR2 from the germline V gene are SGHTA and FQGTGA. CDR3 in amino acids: CASTLTVKTEAFF. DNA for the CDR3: TGTGCCAGCACCTTAACAGTGAAAACTGAAGCTTTCTTT.

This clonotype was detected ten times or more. CDR3 loop: CASGLGDRGQPQHF. The CDR3, as DNA: TGTGCTAGTGGCCTGGGCGACAGGGGTCAGCCCCAGCATTTT. The J gene is TRBJ1-5, the V gene TRBV12-5; 8 bases map to TRBD1. J lost 6 bases, V lost 6 bases, and 7 bases had no gene match. The CDR3 totals 14 residues. From germline, CDR1 is LGHNT and CDR2 FRNRAP. Looking up the rest from reference TRBV12-5 and TRBJ1-5 gives the full variable domain: DARVTQTPRHKVTEMGQEVTMRCQPILGHNTVFWYRQTMMQGLELLAYFRNRAPLDDSGMPKDRFSAEMPDATLATLKIQPSEPRDSAVYFCASGLGDRGQPQHFGDGTRLSIL.

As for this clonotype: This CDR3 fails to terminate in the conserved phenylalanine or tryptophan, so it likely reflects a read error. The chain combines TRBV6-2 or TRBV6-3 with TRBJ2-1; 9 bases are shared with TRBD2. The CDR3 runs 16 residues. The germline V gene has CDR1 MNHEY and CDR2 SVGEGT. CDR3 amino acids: CASNRPRLAGRYDQFS. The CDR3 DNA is TGTGCCAGCAATCGGCCCAGGCTAGCGGGGCGCTATGATCAGTTCTCC.

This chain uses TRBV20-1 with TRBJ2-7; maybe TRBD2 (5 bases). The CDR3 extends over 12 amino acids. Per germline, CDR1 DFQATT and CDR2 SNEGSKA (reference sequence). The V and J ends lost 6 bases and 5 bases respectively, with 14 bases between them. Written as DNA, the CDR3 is TGCAGTGCGAGACGGCGGGCACACGAGCAGTACTTC. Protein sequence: CSARRRAHEQYF.

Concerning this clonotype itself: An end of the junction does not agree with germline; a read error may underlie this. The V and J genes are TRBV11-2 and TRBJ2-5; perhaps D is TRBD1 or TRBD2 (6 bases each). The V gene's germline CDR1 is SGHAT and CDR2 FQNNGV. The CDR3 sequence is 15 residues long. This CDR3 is CASSLNRGRQETQYF. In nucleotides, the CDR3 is TGTGCAAGCAGCTTGAACCGGGGGCGACAAGAGACCCAGTACTTC.

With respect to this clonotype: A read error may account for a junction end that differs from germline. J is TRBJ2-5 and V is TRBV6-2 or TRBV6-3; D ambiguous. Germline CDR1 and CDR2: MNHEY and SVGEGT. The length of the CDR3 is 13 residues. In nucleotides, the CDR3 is TGCGCCAGCAGTTACTCACCAGAAAAGACCCAGTACTTC. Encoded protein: CASSYSPEKTQYF.

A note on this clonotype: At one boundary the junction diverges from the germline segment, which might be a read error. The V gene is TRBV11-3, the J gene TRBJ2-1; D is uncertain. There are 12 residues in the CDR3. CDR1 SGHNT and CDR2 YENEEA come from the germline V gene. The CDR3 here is CVSSPITNEQFF. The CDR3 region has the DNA TGTGTCAGCAGTCCCATAACCAATGAGCAGTTCTTC.